This TCR beta chain was sequenced for a study of T-cell memory formation after mild COVID-19. Across the study: Among the donors, TCR clusters were largely specific to each donor.

Libraries for TCRalpha and TCRbeta carried sample barcodes and unique molecular identifiers via 5'RACE. In TCRdb, the 5' RACE reads were re-called with MiXCR into one record per CDR3 protein. The table lists approximately 260,000 distinct CDR3 sequences, more than 15% of them singletons, with 20% to 25% in the top ten. The V gene end was trimmed by 4 bases and the J gene end by 7 bases; junction bases not matched to a gene: 13. The CDR3 contains 16 residues. The germline V gene encodes CDR1 MNHEY and CDR2 SVGAGI. As regards this clonotype: What it binds is unknown.

Findings and limits, study-wide: Mostly located in CM and EM were contracting CD4+ clones, with contracting CD8+ clones located in EMRA. Clones contracting across day 15 to 85 had a balanced CD4/CD8 profile; later expanding clones leaned CD4+.

The gene calls are TRBV6-5 and TRBJ1-2; 9 bases are shared with TRBD1. The source is a man younger than 35 who had mild COVID-19 (a few samples of this study predate the infection). Cell type and time point are not known. Input material: PBMCs or a T cell subset sorted from them (not recorded which). The CDR3 is CASSSTGGASAAGYTF. CDR3 DNA sequence: TGTGCCAGCAGTTCAACAGGGGGCGCGTCGGCGGCTGGCTACACCTTC.